The 13 T cell receptor beta chains in this list originate from one sample, sequenced in a study of early T cells in non-severe SARS-CoV-2 infection (dated by TCRdb to the early 2020s). The method behind the library was 5' RACE. For sequencing, a NextSeq 500 was employed. Using fastp trimming at Q25 and MiXCR clonotype assembly, TCRdb reanalyzed the public sequencing data and kept in-frame beta chains. Identical CDR3 proteins give one entry, which carries the most common genes and DNA. Across this sample there are 28,000 or so distinct CDR3 sequences, with 5% to 6% seen only once. Jointly, the top ten make up 4% to 5.5% of the sample. The specimen sequenced was whole blood. These TCRs come from an adult who was a healthcare worker with PCR-confirmed SARS-CoV-2 infection or an uninfected control (not recorded which).

This clonotype has ten or more counts. The CDR3 sequence: CASRSGSFADTQYF. CDR3 in DNA: TGTGCCAGCAGGAGCGGGAGTTTTGCAGATACGCAGTATTTT. The chain uses TRBV27 and TRBJ2-3, with TRBD2 identical over 8 bases. The CDR3 has 14 residues. Trimming cost V 6 bases and J 4 bases; bases outside gene matches: 6. Germline V lookup: CDR1 MNHEY, CDR2 SMNVEV (reference sequence).

This clonotype was counted ten times or more. V and J are TRBV7-9 and TRBJ1-2; a weak D match, TRBD1 (6 bases). There are 13 residues in the CDR3. Germline V CDR1 and CDR2: SEHNR, FQNEAQ (reference sequence). The V end lost 4 bases, the J end lost 13 bases, and 19 bases lay between the germline ends. The CDR3 DNA follows: TGTGCCAGCAGCTCACAGGCTGGGGGGGCTGGCACCTTC. It is translated as CASSSQAGGAGTF.

This clonotype showed up just a few times. V usage is TRBV6-4 and J usage is TRBJ1-5; no clear D gene. V lost 6 bases, J lost 0 bases, and 12 bases lay in between. Germline-derived CDR1 and CDR2 are MRHNA and SNTAGT. There are 15 residues in the CDR3. The CDR3 DNA reads TGTGCCAGCAGAGTTACAGCGTATAGCAATCAGCCCCAGCATTTT. It yields the protein CASRVTAYSNQPQHF.

This clonotype was observed at least ten times. The V gene is TRBV28, the J gene TRBJ1-1; D remains ambiguous. The CDR3 is made up of 15 amino acids. V lost 2 bases and J lost 4, with 14 bases in between. The germline CDR1 and CDR2 sequences are MDHEN and SYDVKM. Written as DNA, the CDR3 is TGTGCCAGCAGTTTAGCGGAAAAAAAGAGCACTGAAGCTTTCTTT. Translation: CASSLAEKKSTEAFF.

This clonotype was recorded at least ten times. The chain uses TRBV9 and TRBJ1-2; the match to TRBD1 covers 7 bases. In germline, CDR1 is SGDLS, CDR2 YYNGEE. The V gene end was trimmed by 3 bases and the J gene end by 5 bases; junction bases not matched to a gene: 7. This CDR3 region has 14 residues. The CDR3 region has the DNA TGTGCCAGCAGCGCGGGACAGCGGGCTTATGGCTACACCTTC. This gives the protein CASSAGQRAYGYTF.

This clonotype has only a few counts. The chain combines TRBV10-1 with TRBJ2-7; D is undetermined. Germline V gene lookup returns CDR1 WNHNN and CDR2 SYGVQD (reference sequence). Trimming cost V 0 bases and J 3 bases, with 6 bases left between them. CDR3 length equals 13 residues. CDR3 coding DNA: TGCGCCAGCAGTGAGTCGGCCTTCTACGAGCAGTACTTC. Its translation is CASSESAFYEQYF.

This clonotype was counted ten times or more. The J gene is TRBJ1-1, the V gene TRBV9, with D possibly being TRBD1 (6 bases). V lost 0 bases and J lost 6, with 9 bases in between. Germline values: CDR1 SGDLS, CDR2 YYNGEE. This CDR3 is built from 13 residues. CDR3 coding DNA: TGTGCCAGCAGCGTAGAAAACAGGGCTGAAGCTTTCTTT. Translation gives CASSVENRAEAFF. The whole variable domain, filled in from reference TRBV9 and TRBJ1-1, reads DSGVTQTPKHLITATGQRVTLRCSPRSGDLSVYWYQQSLDQGLQFLIQYYNGEERAKGNILERFSAQQFPDLHSELNLSSLELGDSALYFCASSVENRAEAFFGQGTRLTVV.

This clonotype occurred many times. The chain couples TRBV6-1 to TRBJ1-2; tentatively, D is TRBD1 (5 bases). The germline V and J ends were trimmed by 0 bases and 5 bases, with 10 bases remaining between them. CDR1 and CDR2 (germline): MNHNS, SASEGT. The CDR3 totals 14 residues. The CDR3 is CASSEAGRVYGYTF. For the CDR3, the DNA is TGTGCCAGCAGTGAAGCGGGCAGGGTTTATGGCTACACCTTC.

This clonotype was found many times. The V gene is TRBV18, the J gene TRBJ1-1; TRBD1 is a possible D gene (5 bases). V lost 2 bases and J lost 0, with 7 bases in between. Germline-derived CDR1 and CDR2 are KGHSH and LQKENI. The CDR3 has 14 residues. This chain's CDR3 is CASSPGAVNTEAFF. The CDR3 region has the DNA TGTGCCAGCTCACCAGGGGCAGTGAACACTGAAGCTTTCTTT.

Many counts were recorded for this clonotype. This chain joins TRBV6-1 and TRBJ1-5, with 9 bases matching TRBD1. The CDR3 consists of 16 residues. The germline gives CDR1 MNHNS, CDR2 SASEGT. V lost 3 bases to trimming and J lost 0 bases; unmatched junction nucleotides: 3. The DNA of the CDR3 is TGTGCCAGCAGTGATGGGACAGGGTATAGCAATCAGCCCCAGCATTTT. Translation gives CASSDGTGYSNQPQHF.

This clonotype was seen a handful of times. The V and J genes are TRBV28 and TRBJ2-7; possible D gene TRBD1, 6 bases. CDR3 length: 14 amino acids. Germline CDR1 reads MDHEN; CDR2 reads SYDVKM. V dropped 7 bases and J dropped 4 bases, with 17 bases sitting between them. The CDR3 nucleotides are TGTGCCAGCACCCAAGGGGGACCGGGGTACGAGCAGTACTTC. Translation gives CASTQGGPGYEQYF.

As regards this clonotype: This may come from a read error, since a much larger clone is one base off. The chain joins TRBV11-3 to TRBJ2-7; D is possibly TRBD2 (5 bases). The CDR3 consists of 15 residues. The germline V gene has CDR1 SGHNT and CDR2 YENEEA. The CDR3 DNA reads as TGTACCAGCAGCTTGTCTACTGGACTCCCCTACGAGCAGTACTTC. It yields the protein CTSSLSTGLPYEQYF.

This clonotype was recorded at least ten times. The V and J genes are TRBV28 and TRBJ2-7, with D possibly TRBD2 on 6 matching bases. Trimming cost V 9 bases and J 2 bases, with 17 bases left between them. Germline CDR1 reads MDHEN; CDR2 reads SYDVKM. The CDR3 runs to 14 residues. The CDR3 here is CASYSAGSTYEQYF. DNA of the CDR3: TGTGCCAGTTATTCCGCGGGGTCCACCTACGAGCAGTACTTC.